This T cell receptor beta chain derives from a study of Ad26.COV2.S vaccination and SARS-CoV-2 variants. About the research overall: Each vaccinee took Ad26.COV2.S intramuscularly, once or twice 56 days apart. Study-wide points: Vaccine recipients had higher spike-specific TCR breadth than placebo recipients.

CDR3 size: 16 residues. Trimming took off 1 base at V and 8 bases at J, with 21 bases between the two ends. CDR1 and CDR2 (germline): SGHRS, YFSETQ. Produced via immunoSEQ multiplex PCR; TCRdb's table is partial and in-frame only. This sample carries more than 300,000 clones, about 86% of them seen once, and the ten largest clones take 1.9%. On this clone: No antigen is known for it.

Documented treatment: around 19 received Ad26.COV2.S at low or high dose, single or two shots; about 5 received placebo; per-sample allocation not given. Sample collection was performed on day 63 after the first vaccine or placebo injection. This sample comprised peripheral blood, obtained in a trial of Ad26.COV2.S vaccine versus placebo. The genes are TRBV5-1 and TRBJ1-2; maybe TRBD1 (5 bases). The sequence was obtained from a person aged 18-65 years who received the Ad26.COV2.S COVID-19 vaccine or a placebo. The CDR3: CASSLPSGGAKGGYTF. The CDR3 region has the DNA TGCGCCAGCAGCTTGCCTTCAGGTGGGGCCAAGGGAGGCTACACCTTC.